What follows are 20 T cell receptor beta chains derived from one specimen sequenced in a study of T cells after yellow fever vaccination. One entry per CDR3 protein, called by TCRdb with MiXCR from the 5' RACE reads. The data contain hundreds of thousands of distinct CDR3 sequences, roughly 3.9% of them singletons. The starting material was PBMCs, obtained 5 days after the yellow fever booster vaccination. Every receptor here comes from a man aged 18 to 29 who received the YFV17D yellow fever vaccine.

The table lists this clonotype with many counts. Written as DNA, the CDR3 is TGCAGTGCTAGAGATCTGGCTAGCGGGGGATATTATAATGAGCAGTTCTTC. Protein: CSARDLASGGYYNEQFF. This chain joins TRBV20-1 and TRBJ2-1; 10 nucleotides agree with TRBD2. Germline V lookup: CDR1 DFQATT, CDR2 SNEGSKA (reference sequence). The CDR3 loop spans 17 amino acids. Trimming took 0 bases from V and 7 from J; bases not matched to a gene: 12.

This clonotype was seen a few times. The chain uses TRBV29-1 and TRBJ2-7; no definite D call. Germline assignment: CDR1 SQVTM and CDR2 ANQGSEA. The CDR3 has 11 residues. Deletions cut 7 bases from V and 7 bases from J, with 14 bases between. CDR3 sequence: CSAFNLREQYF. CDR3 in DNA: TGCAGCGCCTTTAACCTCAGGGAGCAGTACTTC.

This clonotype was seen many times. The chain joins TRBV6-2 or TRBV6-3 to TRBJ1-6; D not resolved. The CDR3 has 12 amino acids. Per the germline V gene, CDR1 is MNHEY and CDR2 is SVGEGT. Trimming left V 8 bases short and J 8 bases short, with 10 bases between. Here the CDR3 reads CASATLYSPLHF. CDR3 sequence (DNA): TGTGCCAGCGCTACCCTTTATTCACCCCTCCACTTT.

This clonotype was picked up a small number of times. This rearrangement joins TRBV6-6 to TRBJ2-7; D gene unclear. V lost 10 bases and J 3 bases, leaving 19 bases between the germline ends. The V gene's germline CDR1 is MNHNY and CDR2 SVGAGI (reference sequence). There are 14 residues in the CDR3. The CDR3 bases are TGTGCCACCCTTTCCGCGCAGGCGGTCTACGAGCAGTACTTC. It specifies CATLSAQAVYEQYF.

This clonotype came up a few times. This sequence joins TRBV6-1 and TRBJ1-4; 9 bases fit TRBD1. The CDR3 contains 14 residues. Germline trimming cut 6 bases from V and 7 bases from J; bases unmatched to any gene: 6. CDR1 and CDR2 (germline): MNHNS, SASEGT. CDR3 amino acids: CASSIDRGSEKLFF. CDR3 bases: TGTGCCAGCAGCATAGACAGGGGGAGTGAAAAACTGTTTTTT.

The chain is built from TRBV7-9 and TRBJ2-3; D possibly corresponds to TRBD2 (6 bases). Germline V CDR1 and CDR2: SEHNR, FQNEAQ (reference sequence). The CDR3 consists of 17 residues. With 1 base removed from V and 1 base from J, the gap between germline ends came to 15 bases. This chain's CDR3 is CASSLGRGRTGTDTQYF. As DNA, the CDR3 is TGTGCCAGCAGCTTAGGGAGGGGACGAACGGGCACAGATACGCAGTATTTT.

This clonotype appeared many times. The chain carries TRBV20-1 and TRBJ2-5, with 9 nucleotides matching TRBD2. The V and J ends lost 6 bases and 5 bases, in that order; junction bases with no gene match: 4. From germline, CDR1 is DFQATT and CDR2 SNEGSKA (reference sequence). The CDR3 loop spans 12 amino acids. The CDR3 here is CSAYAGGETQYF. CDR3 DNA sequence: TGCAGTGCCTACGCGGGGGGGGAGACCCAGTACTTC.

Points on this clonotype: The junction does not match germline at one end; this may be a read error. The chain links TRBV12-3 or TRBV12-4 to TRBJ1-2; 8 bases match TRBD1. The CDR3 is 13 residues long. The CDR3 loop reads CASSFNRGEGGSF. The CDR3 DNA reads TGTGCCAGCAGTTTCAACAGGGGGGAAGGGGGGTCCTTC.

This clonotype was observed a few times. The chain is built from TRBV21-1 and TRBJ2-5. TRBV21-1 is a known pseudogene. This CDR3 contains 14 residues. CDR3: CASSTAFTQETQYF. The CDR3 region has the DNA TGTGCCAGCAGCACCGCATTTACCCAAGAGACCCAGTACTTC.

This clonotype was observed a handful of times. The J gene is TRBJ1-3, the V gene TRBV18; D gene ambiguous. V dropped 3 bases and J dropped 0 bases, with 15 bases sitting between them. This CDR3 region has 17 residues. CDR1 is KGHSH, CDR2 LQKENI, per germline. CDR3 sequence (DNA): TGTGCCAGCTCACCCCGACCGGGATTCGCCTCTGGAAACACCATATATTTT. Amino acids: CASSPRPGFASGNTIYF.

The chain links TRBV20-1 to TRBJ1-5; 7 bases fit TRBD1. CDR1 DFQATT and CDR2 SNEGSKA come from the germline V gene (reference sequence). The CDR3 totals 15 residues. V shed 3 bases and J 7 bases; nucleotides not matched to a gene: 12. The CDR3 DNA follows: TGCAGTGCTAGCCCGACAGGGAATATAGTACAGCCCCAGCATTTT. It translates to CSASPTGNIVQPQHF.

A few counts support this clonotype. The chain recombines TRBV20-1 with TRBJ2-5, with 8 positions matching TRBD1. J was trimmed by 4 bases and V by 7 bases; bases with no gene match: 8. This CDR3 has 13 residues. Germline V gene sequence: CDR1 DFQATT, CDR2 SNEGSKA (reference sequence). In DNA, the CDR3 is TGCAGTGGAGTGAGGGGGACAGGAGAGACCCAGTACTTC. Amino acids: CSGVRGTGETQYF.

In its sample, this clonotype was seen many times. CDR3 amino acids: CAISDREGAYGYTF. The DNA of the CDR3 is TGTGCCATCAGTGACAGGGAAGGGGCCTATGGCTACACCTTC. The chain employs TRBV10-3 and TRBJ1-2, with a weak D call TRBD1 (5 bases). Trimming removed 3 bases at V and 4 bases at J, with 12 bases between. The CDR3 is made up of 14 amino acids. The germline gives CDR1 ENHRY, CDR2 SYGVKD.

This clonotype was seen more than once but under ten times. The chain is built from TRBV6-5 and TRBJ2-2; 10 nucleotides line up with TRBD1. Trimming took 6 bases from V and 3 from J; bases not matched to a gene: 4. The CDR3 has 15 residues. Looked up from germline, CDR1 is MNHEY and CDR2 is SVGAGI. CDR3: CASRSGQGDTGELFF. The CDR3 DNA is TGTGCCAGCAGGTCCGGACAGGGGGACACCGGGGAGCTGTTTTTT.

This clonotype appeared a few times. The genes are TRBV7-9 and TRBJ1-2; the D gene is possibly TRBD1 (6 bases). Germline-derived CDR1 and CDR2 are SEHNR and FQNEAQ (reference sequence). The V and J ends lost 1 base and 0 bases respectively, with 12 bases between them. The CDR3 loop spans 16 amino acids. CDR3 DNA: TGTGCCAGCAGCTTAGATGGGGGCCTAGCTAACTATGGCTACACCTTC. Encoded protein: CASSLDGGLANYGYTF.

The rearrangement uses TRBV5-1 and TRBJ1-6; D is unresolved. V was trimmed by 0 bases and J by 7 bases, leaving 11 bases between them. The germline V gene encodes CDR1 SGHRS and CDR2 YFSETQ. This CDR3 is 15 amino acids long. CDR3 bases: TGCGCCAGCAGCTTGGGTCCGGGATCGAATTCACCCCTCCACTTT. Its protein is CASSLGPGSNSPLHF.

This clonotype has only a few counts. The V call is TRBV20-1, the J call TRBJ2-1; the D gene is possibly TRBD1 (6 bases). Per germline, CDR1 DFQATT and CDR2 SNEGSKA (reference sequence). V lost 5 bases to trimming and J lost 2 bases, with 10 bases between them. This CDR3 comprises 13 residues. DNA of the CDR3: TGCAGTGCTCTCCGGGACACCTACAATGAGCAGTTCTTC. Translation gives CSALRDTYNEQFF.

V gene TRBV6-5 combines with J gene TRBJ2-1; TRBD2 might be the D (7 bases). Germline values: CDR1 MNHEY, CDR2 SVGAGI. CDR3 length equals 16 residues. V lost 10 bases to trimming and J lost 0 bases, with 19 bases between them. Written as DNA, the CDR3 is TGTGCCACCCAAGGGGGGGGGTTCGACTCCTACAATGAGCAGTTCTTC. Translation gives CATQGGGFDSYNEQFF.

Only a few counts were recorded for this clonotype. The chain couples TRBV6-5 to TRBJ2-3; TRBD2 matches at 11 bases. The germline V gene has CDR1 MNHEY and CDR2 SVGAGI. The CDR3 loop spans 15 amino acids. Trimming cost V 2 bases and J 6 bases; bases outside gene matches: 4. CDR3 amino acids: CASSYTSGGPDTQYF. The CDR3 nucleotides read TGTGCCAGCAGTTACACTAGCGGGGGTCCGGATACGCAGTATTTT.

This clonotype was seen repeatedly, ten times or more. The CDR3 ends on some other residue instead of the conserved phenylalanine or tryptophan, so this is likely a read error. The J gene is TRBJ2-7, the V gene TRBV4-3; the match to TRBD1 covers 9 bases. Germline V gene data show CDR1 as LGHNA and CDR2 as YSLEER. This CDR3 is built from 18 residues. The J segment lost 0 bases and the V segment lost 3 bases, leaving 12 bases of the junction unmatched. CDR3 sequence: CASSHLSPGTGRSYEQYS. The CDR3 bases are TGCGCCAGCAGCCACCTATCCCCGGGGACAGGGCGCTCCTACGAGCAGTACTCC.